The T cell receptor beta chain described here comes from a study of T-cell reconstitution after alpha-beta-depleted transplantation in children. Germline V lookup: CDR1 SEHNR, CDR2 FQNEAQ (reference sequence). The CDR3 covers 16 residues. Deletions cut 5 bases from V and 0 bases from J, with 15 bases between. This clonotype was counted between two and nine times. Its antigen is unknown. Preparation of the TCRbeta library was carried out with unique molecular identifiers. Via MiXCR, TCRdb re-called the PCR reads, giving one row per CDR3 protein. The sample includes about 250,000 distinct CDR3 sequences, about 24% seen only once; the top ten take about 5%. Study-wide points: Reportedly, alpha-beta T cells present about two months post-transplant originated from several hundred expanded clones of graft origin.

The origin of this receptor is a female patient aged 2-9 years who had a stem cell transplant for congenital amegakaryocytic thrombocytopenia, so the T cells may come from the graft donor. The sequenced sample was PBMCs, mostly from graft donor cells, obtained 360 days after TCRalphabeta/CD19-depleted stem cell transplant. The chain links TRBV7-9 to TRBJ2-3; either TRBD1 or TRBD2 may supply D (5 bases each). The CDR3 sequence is CASSDYQGVSTDTQYF. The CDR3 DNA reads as TGTGCCAGCAGCGATTATCAGGGAGTTAGCACAGATACGCAGTATTTT.